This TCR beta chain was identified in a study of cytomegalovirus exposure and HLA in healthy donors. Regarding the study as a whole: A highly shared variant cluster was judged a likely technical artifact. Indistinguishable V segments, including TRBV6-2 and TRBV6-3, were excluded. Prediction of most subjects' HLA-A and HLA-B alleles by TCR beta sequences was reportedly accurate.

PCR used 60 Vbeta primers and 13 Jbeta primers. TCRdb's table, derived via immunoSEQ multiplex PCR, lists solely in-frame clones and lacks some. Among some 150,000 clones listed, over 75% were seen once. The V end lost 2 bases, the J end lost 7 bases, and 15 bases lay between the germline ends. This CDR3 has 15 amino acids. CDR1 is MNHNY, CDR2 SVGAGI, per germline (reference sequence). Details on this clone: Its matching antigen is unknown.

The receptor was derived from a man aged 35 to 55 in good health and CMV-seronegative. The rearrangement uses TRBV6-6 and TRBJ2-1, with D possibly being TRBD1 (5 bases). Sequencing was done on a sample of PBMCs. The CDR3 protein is CASSYVGRGRNEQFF. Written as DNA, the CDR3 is TGTGCCAGCAGTTACGTTGGTAGGGGTAGAAATGAGCAGTTCTTC.